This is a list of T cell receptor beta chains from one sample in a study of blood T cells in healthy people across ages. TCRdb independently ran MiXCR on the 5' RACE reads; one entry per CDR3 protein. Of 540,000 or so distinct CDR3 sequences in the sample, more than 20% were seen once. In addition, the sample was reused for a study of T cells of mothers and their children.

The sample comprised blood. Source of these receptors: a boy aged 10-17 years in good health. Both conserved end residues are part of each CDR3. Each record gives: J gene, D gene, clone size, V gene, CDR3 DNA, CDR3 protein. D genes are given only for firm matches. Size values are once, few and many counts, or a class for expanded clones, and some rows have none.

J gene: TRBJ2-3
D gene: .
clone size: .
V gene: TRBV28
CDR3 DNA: TGTGCCAGTGGCTTGGGGTTGGATACGCAGTATTTT
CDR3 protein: CASGLGLDTQYF

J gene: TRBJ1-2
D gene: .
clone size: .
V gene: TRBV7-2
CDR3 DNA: TGTGCCAGCAGCTTAACGTCGGCGAGAACCTACCCCTATGGCTACACCTTC
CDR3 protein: CASSLTSARTYPYGYTF

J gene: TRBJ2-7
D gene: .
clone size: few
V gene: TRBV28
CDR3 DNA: TGTGCCAGCAGACCTAGGGGAGCGTACGAGCAGTACTTC
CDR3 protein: CASRPRGAYEQYF

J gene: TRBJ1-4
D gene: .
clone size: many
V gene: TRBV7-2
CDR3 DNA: TGTGCCAGCAGCGTAGGACAGACAACTAATGAAAAACTGTTTTTT
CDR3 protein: CASSVGQTTNEKLFF

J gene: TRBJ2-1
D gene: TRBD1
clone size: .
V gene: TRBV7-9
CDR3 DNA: TGTGCCAGCAGCTTAGTCGGGACAGGGGACAATGAGCAGTTCTTC
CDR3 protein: CASSLVGTGDNEQFF

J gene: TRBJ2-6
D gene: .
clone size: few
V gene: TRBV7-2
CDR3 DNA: TGTGCCAGCAGCACAGGGTCTGGGGCCAACGTCCTGACTTTC
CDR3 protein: CASSTGSGANVLTF

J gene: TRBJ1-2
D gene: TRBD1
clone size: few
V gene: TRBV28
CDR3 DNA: TGTGCCAGCAGTCCTACGACAGGGAGAGGCTACACCTTC
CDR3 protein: CASSPTTGRGYTF

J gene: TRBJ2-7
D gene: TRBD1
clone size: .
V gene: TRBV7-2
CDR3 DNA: TGTGCCGGCAGCTTTAGGGGGCCCGAGCAGTACTTC
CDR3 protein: CAGSFRGPEQYF

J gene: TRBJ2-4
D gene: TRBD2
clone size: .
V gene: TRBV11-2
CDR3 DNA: TGTGCCAGCAGCTTAGTCTCGGTGGCTAGCGGGAGGCCCGCCAAAAACATTCAGTACTTC
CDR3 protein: CASSLVSVASGRPAKNIQYF

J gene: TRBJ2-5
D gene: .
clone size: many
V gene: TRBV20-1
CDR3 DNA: TGCAGTGCACTGGGCAGGGGCCCAGAGACCCAGTACTTC
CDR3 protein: CSALGRGPETQYF

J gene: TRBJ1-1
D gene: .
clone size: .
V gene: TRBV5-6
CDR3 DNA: TGTGCCAGTAGCGTGGGGGCAACTGAAGCTTTCTTT
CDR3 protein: CASSVGATEAFF

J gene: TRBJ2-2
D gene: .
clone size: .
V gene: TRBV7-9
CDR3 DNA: TGTGCCAGCAGCCCCCCTTCGCCCAGAACCACCGGGGAGCTGTTTTTT
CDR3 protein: CASSPPSPRTTGELFF

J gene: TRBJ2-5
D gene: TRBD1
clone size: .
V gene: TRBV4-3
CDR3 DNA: TGCGCCAGCAGCCAATCTACAGGGGCTCAAGAGACCCAGTACTTC
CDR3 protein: CASSQSTGAQETQYF

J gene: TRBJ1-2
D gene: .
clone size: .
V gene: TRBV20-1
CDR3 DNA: TGCAGTGCTCGAGAGATGGGCAGGGGTCCCAACTATGGCTACACCTTC
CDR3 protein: CSAREMGRGPNYGYTF

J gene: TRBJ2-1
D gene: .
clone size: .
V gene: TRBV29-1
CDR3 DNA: TGCAGCGCCCACCCGGGAGTTAATGAGCAGTTCTTC
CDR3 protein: CSAHPGVNEQFF

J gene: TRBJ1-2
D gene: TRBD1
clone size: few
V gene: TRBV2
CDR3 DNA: TGTGCCAGCTCCTACCTTGGGGACAGGTATGGCTACACCTTC
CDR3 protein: CASSYLGDRYGYTF

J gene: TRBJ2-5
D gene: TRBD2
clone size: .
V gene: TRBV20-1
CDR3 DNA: TGCAGTGTAGAAACGGGGGGGGAGACCCAGTACTTC
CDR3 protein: CSVETGGETQYF

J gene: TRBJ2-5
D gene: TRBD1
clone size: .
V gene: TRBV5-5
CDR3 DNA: TGTGCCAGCAGCCCCCAGATTGGCCGGGACAGGGGGAAAGAGACCCAGTACTTC
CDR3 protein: CASSPQIGRDRGKETQYF

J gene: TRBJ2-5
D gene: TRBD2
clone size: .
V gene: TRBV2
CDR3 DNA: TGTGCCAGCAGGCCTAATACTAGCGGGCCACAAGAGACCCAGTACTTC
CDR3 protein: CASRPNTSGPQETQYF

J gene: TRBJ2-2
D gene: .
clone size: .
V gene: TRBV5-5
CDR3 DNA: TGTGCCAGCAGCTTGGGAGGGCCTTGGGCCGGGGAGCCGTTTTTT
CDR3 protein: CASSLGGPWAGEPFF

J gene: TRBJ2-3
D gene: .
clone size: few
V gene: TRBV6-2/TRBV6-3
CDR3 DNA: TGTGCCAGCAGTATAGGATCAGGGGGGACTATACTGAGCACAGATACGCAGTATTTT
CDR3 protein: CASSIGSGGTILSTDTQYF

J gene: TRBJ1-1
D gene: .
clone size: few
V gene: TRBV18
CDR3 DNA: TGTGCCAGCTCACCACCGGTCAGGGAGGTAGTGAACACTGAAGCTTTCTTT
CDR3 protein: CASSPPVREVVNTEAFF

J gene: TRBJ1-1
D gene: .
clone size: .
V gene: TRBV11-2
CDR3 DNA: TGTGCCAGCAGCTTCACGGGAACTGAAGCTTTCTTT
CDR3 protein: CASSFTGTEAFF

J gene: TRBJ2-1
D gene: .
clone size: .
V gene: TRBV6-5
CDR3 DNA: TGTGCCAGCAGTTACTCACTATCCACCGGTGAGCAGTTCTTC
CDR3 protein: CASSYSLSTGEQFF

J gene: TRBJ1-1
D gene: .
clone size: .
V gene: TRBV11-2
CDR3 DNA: TGTGCCAGCAGCCCGCCGGAATTTGGAGATTTCGGGTGGGCTTTCTTT
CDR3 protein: CASSPPEFGDFGWAFF

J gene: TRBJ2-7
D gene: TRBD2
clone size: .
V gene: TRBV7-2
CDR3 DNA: TGTGCCAGCAGCTTAGGGGGAGGGCCTGGCGAGCAGTACTTC
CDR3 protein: CASSLGGGPGEQYF

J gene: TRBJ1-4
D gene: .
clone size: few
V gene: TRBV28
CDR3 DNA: TGTGCCGTCCGGACAGAAAGAAATGAAAAACTGTTTTTT
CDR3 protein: CAVRTERNEKLFF

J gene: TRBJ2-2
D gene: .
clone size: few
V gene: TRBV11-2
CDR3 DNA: TGTGCCAGCAGCTTCCGGGACCCCGGGGAGCTGTTTTTT
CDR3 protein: CASSFRDPGELFF

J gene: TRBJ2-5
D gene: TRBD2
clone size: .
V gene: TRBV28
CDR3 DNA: TGTGCCAGCAGTTTGGATATTGGCGGGGGTAAGAAAGGGACCCAGTACTTC
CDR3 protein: CASSLDIGGGKKGTQYF

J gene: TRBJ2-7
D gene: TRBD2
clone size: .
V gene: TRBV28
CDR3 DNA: TGTGCCAGCAGTTCCGTGACTAGCGTCGAGCAGTACTTC
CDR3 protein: CASSSVTSVEQYF

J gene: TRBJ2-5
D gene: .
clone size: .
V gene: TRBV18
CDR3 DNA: TGTGCCAGCTCACCACTGGGCGGCCAAGAGACCCAGTACTTC
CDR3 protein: CASSPLGGQETQYF

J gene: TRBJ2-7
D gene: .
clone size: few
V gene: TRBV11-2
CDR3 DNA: TGTGCCAGCAGCCAGCTCCTGAGGAGCTCCTACGAGCAGTACTTC
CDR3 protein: CASSQLLRSSYEQYF

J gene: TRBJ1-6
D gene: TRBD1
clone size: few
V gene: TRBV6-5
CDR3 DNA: TGTGCCAGCAGGACAGGGAGCGGGAGTAATTCACCCCTCCACTTT
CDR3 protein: CASRTGSGSNSPLHF

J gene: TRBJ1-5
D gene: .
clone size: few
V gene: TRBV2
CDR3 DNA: TGTGCCAGCAGTGATACAGACGCCAATCAGCCCCAGCATTTT
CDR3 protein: CASSDTDANQPQHF

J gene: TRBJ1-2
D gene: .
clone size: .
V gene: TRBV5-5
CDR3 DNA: TGTGCCAGCAGCCCGAATGGGGATTGGGATGGCTACACCTTC
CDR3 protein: CASSPNGDWDGYTF

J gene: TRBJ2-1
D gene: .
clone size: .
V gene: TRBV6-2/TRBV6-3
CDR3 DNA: TGTGCCAGCAGCCTCCGACTAGTCTCGCGTGGTGAGCAGTTCTTC
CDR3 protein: CASSLRLVSRGEQFF

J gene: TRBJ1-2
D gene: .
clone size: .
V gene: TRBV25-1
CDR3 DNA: TGTGCCAGCAGTGTCATACAAGAAAGGGGCGGCTACACCTTC
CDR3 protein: CASSVIQERGGYTF

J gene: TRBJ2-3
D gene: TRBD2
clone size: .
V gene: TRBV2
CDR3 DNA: TGTGCCGCTAGGACTAGCGGGAGGGGGCACTTT
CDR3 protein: CAARTSGRGHF

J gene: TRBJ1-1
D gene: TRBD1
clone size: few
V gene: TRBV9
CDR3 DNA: TGTGCCAGCAGCGCATCCCGACAGGGAGTGGATTGGGACACTGAAGCTTTCTTT
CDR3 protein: CASSASRQGVDWDTEAFF

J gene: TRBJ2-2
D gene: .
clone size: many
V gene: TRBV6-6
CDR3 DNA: TGTGCCAGTCAGAGACAGAAGCCGAACACCGGGGAGCTGTTTTTT
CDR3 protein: CASQRQKPNTGELFF

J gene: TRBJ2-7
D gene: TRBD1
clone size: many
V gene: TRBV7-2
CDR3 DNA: TGTGCCAGCAGCTCGAGGGACAGGGCGACCTACGAGCAGTACTTC
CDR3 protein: CASSSRDRATYEQYF

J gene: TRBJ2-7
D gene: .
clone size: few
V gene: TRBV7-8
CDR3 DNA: TGTGCCAGCAGCTCCCCTGGTGTTGGGGGCCACGAGCAGTACTTC
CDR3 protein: CASSSPGVGGHEQYF

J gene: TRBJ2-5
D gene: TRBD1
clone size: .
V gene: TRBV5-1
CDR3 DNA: TGCGCCAGCAGCGACACAGGGGGGAGAGAGACCCAGTACTTC
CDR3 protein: CASSDTGGRETQYF

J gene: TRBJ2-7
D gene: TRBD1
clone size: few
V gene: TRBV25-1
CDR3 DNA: TGTGCCAGCAGGGAACAGGGGAGCTCCTACGAGCAGTACTTC
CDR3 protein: CASREQGSSYEQYF

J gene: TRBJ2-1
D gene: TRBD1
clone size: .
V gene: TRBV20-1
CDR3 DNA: TGCAGTGCTAGATCGGACAGGGTCTGGAATGAGCAGTTCTTC
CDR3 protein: CSARSDRVWNEQFF

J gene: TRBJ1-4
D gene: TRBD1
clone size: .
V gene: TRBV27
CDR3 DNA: TGTGCCAGCAGTTCGGGACAGGTGGCTAATGAAAAACTGTTTTTT
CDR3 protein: CASSSGQVANEKLFF

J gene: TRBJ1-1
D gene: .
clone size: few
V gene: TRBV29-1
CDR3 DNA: TGCAGCGTTGGGATTGGGGTCCCAGGGAAGGGAGCTTTCTTT
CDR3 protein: CSVGIGVPGKGAFF

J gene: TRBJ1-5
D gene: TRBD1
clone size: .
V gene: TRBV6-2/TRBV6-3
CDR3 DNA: TGTGCCAGCACCTCGGGACAGGGGCGCACAAATCAGCCCCAGCATTTT
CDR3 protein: CASTSGQGRTNQPQHF

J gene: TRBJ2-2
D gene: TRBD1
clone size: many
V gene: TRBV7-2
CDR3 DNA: TGTGCCAGCAGATCCGGGACAGGGTACACCGGGGAGCTGTTTTTT
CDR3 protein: CASRSGTGYTGELFF

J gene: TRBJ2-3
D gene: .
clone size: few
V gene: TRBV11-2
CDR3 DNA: TGTGCCAGCAGCTTGACCGGGCGTTCAAGAGGAAGCACAGATACGCAGTATTTT
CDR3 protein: CASSLTGRSRGSTDTQYF

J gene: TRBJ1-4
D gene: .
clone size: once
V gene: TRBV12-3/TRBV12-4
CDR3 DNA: TGTGCCAGCACCTACCGGAGAGGAGATGAAAAACTGTTTTTT
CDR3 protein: CASTYRRGDEKLFF

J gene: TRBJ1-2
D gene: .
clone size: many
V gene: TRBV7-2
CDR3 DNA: TGTGCCAGCAGTTTATCCCAGGACTATGGCTACACCTTC
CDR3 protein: CASSLSQDYGYTF